This TCR beta chain was captured by sequencing in a study of T cells in Graves' hyperthyroidism and ophthalmopathy. At the level of the study: Peripheral blood was taken when the disease was first diagnosed, before any treatment began.

V was pared by 5 bases and J by 9 bases, with 17 bases between. The CDR3 is 14 residues long. Germline V gene data show CDR1 as SGHAT and CDR2 as FQDESV (reference sequence). It was RNA transcripts that yielded the amplified TCR beta CDR3 regions. TCR CDR3 underwent first-round RT-PCR with the HTBI primer set. TCRdb re-analysed the multiplex PCR reads in MiXCR, keeping a single row per CDR3 protein. The repertoire holds under 400,000 distinct CDR3 sequences, with over 15% as singletons. Diagnostic assessment was based on clinical symptoms, serum thyroxine and TRAb, thyroid ultrasound and orbital computed tomography.

The genes are TRBV11-1 and TRBJ2-1; D is possibly TRBD2 (7 bases). The specimen sequenced was blood. This TCR came from a woman between 45 and 60 years old with Graves' hyperthyroidism. The CDR3 sequence: CASSAGARSSEQFF. The CDR3 DNA is TGTGCCAGCAGCGCGGGGGCGCGATCAAGTGAGCAGTTCTTC.